The 11 T cell receptor beta chains in this list originate from one sample, sequenced in a study of beta chain features in type 1 diabetes. Study results and limitations: In every one of the four CD4+ subsets, TCRB CDR3s were moderately but significantly shorter in Type 1 diabetes patients.

Isolated RNA was reverse transcribed in full, so expressed TCRB transcripts were sequenced. TCRdb's table, derived via immunoSEQ multiplex PCR, lists solely in-frame clones and lacks some. Seen here are hundreds of thousands of clones, about an eighth observed once, and the top ten hold approximately 0.039%. What these receptors recognize is not known. The specimen sequenced was naive CD4+ T cells from blood. Receptors originate from a man aged 18 to 35 with type 1 diabetes.

V is TRBV30 and J is TRBJ2-1; D perhaps matches TRBD1 (5 bases). Trimming took 0 bases from V and 10 from J, leaving 16 bases between them. CDR3 length: 14 amino acids. Germline V CDR1 and CDR2: GTSNPN, SVGIG (reference sequence). CDR3 loop: CAWSVNRRDGEQFF. DNA for the CDR3: TGTGCCTGGAGTGTTAACAGGCGCGACGGGGAGCAGTTCTTC.

This chain joins TRBV7-9 and TRBJ1-1; D is undetermined. V lost 6 bases and J 4 bases, leaving 15 bases between the germline ends. Germline values: CDR1 SEHNR, CDR2 FQNEAQ (reference sequence). The CDR3 runs to 14 residues. The CDR3: CASRTDRGSTEAFF. The CDR3, as DNA: TGTGCCAGCAGGACGGACCGGGGAAGCACTGAAGCTTTCTTT.

The chain has TRBV6-5 and TRBJ2-3; TRBD2 matches 7 bases. The junction had 2 bases not matched to a gene; V was cut back by 0 bases and J by 2 bases. The CDR3 extends over 15 amino acids. Germline CDR1 reads MNHEY; CDR2 reads SVGAGI. Written as DNA, the CDR3 is TGTGCCAGCAGTTACTCGACTAGCACCACAGATACGCAGTATTTT. It encodes CASSYSTSTTDTQYF.

This clone was seen only a few times. The V call is TRBV7-2, the J call TRBJ2-1; D tentatively reads TRBD1 or TRBD2 (5 bases each). The CDR3 spans 15 residues. Germline V gene sequence: CDR1 SGHTA, CDR2 FQGNSA. V was pared by 2 bases and J by 4 bases, with 12 bases between. The CDR3: CASSLRAGSYNEQFF. The CDR3 DNA follows: TGTGCCAGCAGCTTACGCGCAGGGAGTTACAATGAGCAGTTCTTC.

This clone was detected a few times. Other DNA sequences of this sample code for an identical CDR3. The CDR3 here is CASSFGGSYNEQFF. The CDR3, as DNA: TGTGCCAGCAGCTTTGGGGGATCCTACAATGAGCAGTTCTTC. The chain employs TRBV11-3 and TRBJ2-1; perhaps D is TRBD1 or TRBD2 (5 bases each). The CDR3 is made up of 14 amino acids. Germline CDR1 reads SGHNT; CDR2 reads YENEEA. V was shortened by 3 bases and J by 1 base, with 7 bases between the two germline ends.

This clone was detected only a few times. The V call is TRBV7-2, the J call TRBJ2-1, with D perhaps matching TRBD2 (5 bases). Germline V CDR1 and CDR2: SGHTA, FQGNSA. Trimming cost V 5 bases and J 7 bases, with 15 bases left between them. The CDR3 consists of 14 residues. This CDR3 is CASSPQNGVNEQFF. The CDR3 nucleotides read TGTGCCAGCAGCCCCCAGAACGGGGTAAATGAGCAGTTCTTC.

The genes are TRBV9 and TRBJ2-7, with 9 positions matching TRBD2. The CDR3 totals 16 residues. Germline CDR1 and CDR2: SGDLS and YYNGEE. The J segment lost 4 bases and the V segment lost 4 bases, leaving 12 bases of the junction unmatched. The CDR3 region is CASSPRESSGGYEQYF. The CDR3 nucleotides are TGTGCCAGCAGCCCGAGGGAAAGTAGCGGGGGATACGAGCAGTACTTC.

J is TRBJ2-2 and V is TRBV10-3; D possibly corresponds to TRBD1 (6 bases). Looked up from germline, CDR1 is ENHRY and CDR2 is SYGVKD. The CDR3 runs 14 residues. The V gene lost 6 bases and the J gene lost 2 bases, with 10 bases spanning the gap. The CDR3 here is CAISWTVNTGELFF. For the CDR3, the DNA is TGTGCCATCAGCTGGACAGTTAACACCGGGGAGCTGTTTTTT.

A few counts support this clone. The J gene is TRBJ2-1, the V gene TRBV18; no clear D. This CDR3 has 12 amino acids. Trimming took 4 bases from V and 6 from J, leaving 7 bases between them. CDR1 is KGHSH and CDR2 is LQKENI in the germline V gene. The CDR3: CASSREPNEQFF. The DNA of the CDR3 is TGTGCCAGCTCACGGGAACCCAATGAGCAGTTCTTC.

The chain couples TRBV7-2 to TRBJ2-7; weak D call: TRBD2 (6 bases). V lost 1 base, J lost 2 bases, and 12 bases lay in between. CDR1 is SGHTA and CDR2 is FQGNSA in the germline V gene. The CDR3 is 15 amino acids. The CDR3 sequence is CASSLEGRGPYEQYF. As DNA, the CDR3 is TGTGCCAGCAGCTTAGAGGGGCGGGGACCCTACGAGCAGTACTTC.

This chain connects TRBV7-2 to TRBJ2-1; TRBD2 agrees at 8 bases. Germline V gene lookup returns CDR1 SGHTA and CDR2 FQGNSA. The CDR3 loop spans 16 amino acids. The junction had 10 bases not matched to a gene; V was cut back by 2 bases and J by 7 bases. In DNA form, the CDR3 reads TGTGCCAGCAGCTTACGGCGGCGGGAGGTGTATAATGAGCAGTTCTTC. This translates into CASSLRRREVYNEQFF.